This TCR beta chain was retrieved from a study of blood T cell repertoires in COVID-19. As for the study in general: COVID-19 samples collected from the United States, Italy and Spain covered acute and convalescent phases. Sources were T cells, B-cell-depleted T cells, or PBMCs; the material itself was cDNA or gDNA.

Original processing notes: The assay estimated nucleated cells by amplifying reference gene primers. Using immunoSEQ multiplex PCR, the repertoire was profiled, and TCRdb retains in-frame clones only, with some absent. V, J and clone size are those of that table, while D and trimming were read from the DNA. This sample has approximately 190,000 clones, with 80% found just once. This sequence was found in a man between 60 and 75 years old with acute or convalescent COVID-19. The material sequenced was peripheral blood.

CDR3 loop: CASSTDRGVSYEQYF. For the CDR3, the DNA is TGTGCCAGCAGTACCGACAGGGGCGTCTCCTACGAGCAGTACTTC. V is TRBV6-5 and J is TRBJ2-7, with 8 bases fitting TRBD1. The J segment lost 0 bases and the V segment lost 5 bases, leaving 6 bases of the junction unmatched. The CDR3 runs to 15 residues. Germline lookup yields CDR1 MNHEY and CDR2 SVGAGI.